This TCR beta chain came from a study of T cell repertoires in ileal Crohn's disease. Across the study: Under 40% were active smokers at surgery; median disease duration was approximately 7.3 years.

Clones were sequenced by immunoSEQ multiplex PCR, and TCRdb holds only the in-frame ones, with some missing. The sample has some 10,000 clones, 75% to 85% seen once; the top ten hold 14%. Details on this clone: Its specificity is unknown.

General study results and limits: Active smokers at surgery had more clonal expansions than non-smokers.

Time point specified: neoterminal ileum biopsy at postoperative endoscopy, about 6 months after surgery. Patients were adults with ileal or ileocolonic Crohn's disease needing resection. From germline, CDR1 is SGHTA and CDR2 FQGNSA. Trimming left V 6 bases short and J 4 bases short, with 13 bases between. CDR3 size: 15 residues. The V call is TRBV7-2, the J call TRBJ2-6; a possible D gene is TRBD1 (6 bases). Sequencing used ileal tissue. The receptor was isolated from an adult with Crohn's disease. The CDR3 region is CASRLQGSGANVLTF. CDR3 coding DNA: TGTGCCAGCAGGCTACAGGGTTCCGGGGCCAACGTCCTGACTTTC.